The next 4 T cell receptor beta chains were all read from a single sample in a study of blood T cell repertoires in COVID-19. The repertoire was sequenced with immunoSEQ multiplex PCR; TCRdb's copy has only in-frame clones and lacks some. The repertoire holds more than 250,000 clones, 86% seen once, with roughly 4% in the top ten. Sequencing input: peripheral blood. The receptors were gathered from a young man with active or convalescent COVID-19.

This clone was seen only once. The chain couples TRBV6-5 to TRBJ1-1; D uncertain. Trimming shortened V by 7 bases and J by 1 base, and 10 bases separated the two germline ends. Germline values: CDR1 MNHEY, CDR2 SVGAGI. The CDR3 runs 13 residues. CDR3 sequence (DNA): TGTGCCAGCAAGGTAGAGCGGAACACTGAAGCTTTCTTT. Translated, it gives CASKVERNTEAFF.

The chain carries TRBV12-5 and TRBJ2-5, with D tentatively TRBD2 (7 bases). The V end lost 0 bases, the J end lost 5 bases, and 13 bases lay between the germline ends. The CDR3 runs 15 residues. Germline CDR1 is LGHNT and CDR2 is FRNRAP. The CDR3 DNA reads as TGTGCTAGTGGTTTGGTCCACGGGGGGCGGGAGACCCAGTACTTC. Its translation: CASGLVHGGRETQYF.

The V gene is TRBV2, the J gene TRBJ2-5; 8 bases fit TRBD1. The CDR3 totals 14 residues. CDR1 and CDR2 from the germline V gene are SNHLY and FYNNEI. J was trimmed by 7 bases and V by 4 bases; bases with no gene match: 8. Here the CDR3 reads CASSGTGGSGTQYF. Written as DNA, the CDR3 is TGTGCCAGCAGTGGTACAGGGGGGTCGGGGACCCAGTACTTC.

DNA for the CDR3: TGTGCCAGCGGGGAACAGGGCACCCAGTACTTC. Amino acid sequence: CASGEQGTQYF. The chain employs TRBV6-5 and TRBJ2-5; TRBD1 is a possible D gene (6 bases). Germline V CDR1 and CDR2: MNHEY, SVGAGI. The length of the CDR3 is 11 residues. V was trimmed by 8 bases and J by 8 bases, leaving 12 bases between them.